The present entry profiles one T cell receptor (beta chain) with its context. The data belong to a study of blood T cell repertoires in COVID-19. Across the study: T cells, B-cell-depleted T cells, or PBMCs supplied cDNA or gDNA.

The CDR3 runs 13 residues. Germline V gene sequence: CDR1 MNHEY, CDR2 SVGAGI. The junction had 5 bases not matched to a gene; V was cut back by 7 bases and J by 9 bases. The table came from immunoSEQ multiplex PCR; TCRdb's copy has only in-frame clones and leaves some out. The sample lists fewer than 300,000 clones, 85% to 90% occurring once. This sequence originates from a young man with acute or convalescent COVID-19. V and J are TRBV6-5 and TRBJ2-2, with 10 bases that match TRBD2. Sequenced input: peripheral blood. The CDR3 region is CASTPGLARELFF. CDR3 in DNA: TGTGCCAGCACCCCGGGACTAGCGCGGGAGCTGTTTTTT.